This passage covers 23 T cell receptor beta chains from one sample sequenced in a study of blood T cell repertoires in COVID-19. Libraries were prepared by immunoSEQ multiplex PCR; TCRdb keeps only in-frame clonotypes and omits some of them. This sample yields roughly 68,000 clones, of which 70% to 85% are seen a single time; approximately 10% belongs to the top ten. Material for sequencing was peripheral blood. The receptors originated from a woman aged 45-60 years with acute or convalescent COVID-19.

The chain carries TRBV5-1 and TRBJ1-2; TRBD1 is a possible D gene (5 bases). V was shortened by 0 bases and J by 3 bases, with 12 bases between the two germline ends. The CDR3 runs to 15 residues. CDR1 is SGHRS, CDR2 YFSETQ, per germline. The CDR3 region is CASSLGGREDYGYTF. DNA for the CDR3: TGCGCCAGCAGCTTGGGGGGCAGGGAGGACTATGGCTACACCTTC. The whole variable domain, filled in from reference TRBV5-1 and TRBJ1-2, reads KAGVTQTPRYLIKTRGQQVTLSCSPISGHRSVSWYQQTPGQGLQFLFEYFSETQRNKGNFPGRFSGRQFSNSRSEMNVSTLELGDSALYLCASSLGGREDYGYTFGSGTRLTVV.

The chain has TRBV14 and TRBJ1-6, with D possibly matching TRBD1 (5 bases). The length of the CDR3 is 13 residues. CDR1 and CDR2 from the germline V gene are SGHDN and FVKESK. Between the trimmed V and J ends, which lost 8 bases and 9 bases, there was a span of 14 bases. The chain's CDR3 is CASAVGGGSPLHF. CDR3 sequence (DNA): TGTGCCAGCGCCGTGGGGGGGGGTTCACCCCTCCACTTT.

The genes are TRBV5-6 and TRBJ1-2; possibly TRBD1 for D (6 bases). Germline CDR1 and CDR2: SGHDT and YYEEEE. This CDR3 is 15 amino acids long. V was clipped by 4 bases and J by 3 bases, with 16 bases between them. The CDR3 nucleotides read TGTGCCAGCAGCCCTCATGCCAGGGGTGACTATGGCTACACCTTC. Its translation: CASSPHARGDYGYTF. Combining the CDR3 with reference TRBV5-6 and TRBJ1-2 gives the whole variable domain DAGVTQSPTHLIKTRGQQVTLRCSPKSGHDTVSWYQQALGQGPQFIFQYYEEEERQRGNFPDRFSGHQFPNYSSELNVNALLLGDSALYLCASSPHARGDYGYTFGSGTRLTVV.

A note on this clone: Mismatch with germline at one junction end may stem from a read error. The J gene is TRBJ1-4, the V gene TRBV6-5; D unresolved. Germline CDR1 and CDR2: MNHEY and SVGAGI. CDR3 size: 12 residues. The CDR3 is CASKRTDEKLFF. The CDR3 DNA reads TGTGCCAGCAAGAGAACTGATGAAAAACTGTTTTTT.

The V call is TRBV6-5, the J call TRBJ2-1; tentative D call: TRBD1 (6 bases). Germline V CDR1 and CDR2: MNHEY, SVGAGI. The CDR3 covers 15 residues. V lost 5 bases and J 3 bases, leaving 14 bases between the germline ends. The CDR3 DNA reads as TGTGCCAGCAGTCCACAGACAGGAGACTACAATGAGCAGTTCTTC. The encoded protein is CASSPQTGDYNEQFF.

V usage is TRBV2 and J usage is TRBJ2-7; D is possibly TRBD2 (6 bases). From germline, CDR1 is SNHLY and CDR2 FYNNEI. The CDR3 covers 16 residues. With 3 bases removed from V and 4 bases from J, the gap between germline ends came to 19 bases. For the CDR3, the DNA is TGTGCCAGCAGTGATTTGGCGGGGCGAGAGGGATACGAGCAGTACTTC. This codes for CASSDLAGREGYEQYF.

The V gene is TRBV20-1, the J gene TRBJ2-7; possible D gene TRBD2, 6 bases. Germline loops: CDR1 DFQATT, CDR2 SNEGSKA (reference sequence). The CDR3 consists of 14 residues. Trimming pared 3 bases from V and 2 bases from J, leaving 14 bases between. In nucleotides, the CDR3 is TGCAGTGCTAGTACCGGAGGGCGAACCTACGAGCAGTACTTC. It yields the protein CSASTGGRTYEQYF.

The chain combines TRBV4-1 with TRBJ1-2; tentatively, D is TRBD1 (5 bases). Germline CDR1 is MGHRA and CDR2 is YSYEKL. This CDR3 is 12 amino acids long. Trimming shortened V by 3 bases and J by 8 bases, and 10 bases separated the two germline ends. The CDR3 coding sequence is TGCGCCAGCAGCCAGGGGCTTTCGGGCTACACCTTC. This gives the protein CASSQGLSGYTF.

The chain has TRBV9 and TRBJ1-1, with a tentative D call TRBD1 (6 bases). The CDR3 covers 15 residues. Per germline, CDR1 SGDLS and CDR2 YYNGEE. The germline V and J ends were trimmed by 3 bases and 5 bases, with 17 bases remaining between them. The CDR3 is CASSATSTGSTEAFF. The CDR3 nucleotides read TGTGCCAGCAGCGCAACGTCCACAGGGAGTACTGAAGCTTTCTTT.

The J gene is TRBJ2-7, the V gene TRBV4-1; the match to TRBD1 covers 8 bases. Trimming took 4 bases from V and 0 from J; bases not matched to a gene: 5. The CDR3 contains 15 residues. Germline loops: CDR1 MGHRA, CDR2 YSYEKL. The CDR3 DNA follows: TGCGCCAGCAGCCTGGACAGGGCTTACTCCTACGAGCAGTACTTC. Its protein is CASSLDRAYSYEQYF.

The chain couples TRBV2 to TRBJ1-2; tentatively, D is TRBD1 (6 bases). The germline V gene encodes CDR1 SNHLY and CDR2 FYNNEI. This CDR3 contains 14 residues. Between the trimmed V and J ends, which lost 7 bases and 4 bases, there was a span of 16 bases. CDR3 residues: CASKDSSQGYGYTF. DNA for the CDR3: TGTGCCAGCAAGGACAGCTCCCAGGGCTATGGCTACACCTTC.

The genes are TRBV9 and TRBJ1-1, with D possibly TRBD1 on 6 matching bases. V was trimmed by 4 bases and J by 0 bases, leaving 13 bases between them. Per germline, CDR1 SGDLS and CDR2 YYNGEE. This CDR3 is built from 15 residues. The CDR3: CASSPPDSLNTEAFF. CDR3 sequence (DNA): TGTGCCAGCAGCCCACCGGACAGTCTGAACACTGAAGCTTTCTTT.

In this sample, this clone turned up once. CDR3 region: CASSYGLGGLGNTIYF. The CDR3 DNA is TGTGCCAGCAGTTACGGATTGGGGGGTCTGGGAAACACCATATATTTT. The chain employs TRBV6-6 and TRBJ1-3, with D perhaps matching TRBD1 (5 bases). Germline CDR1 MNHNY, CDR2 SVGAGI (reference sequence). This CDR3 region has 16 residues. V lost 2 bases and J 4 bases, leaving 15 bases between the germline ends.

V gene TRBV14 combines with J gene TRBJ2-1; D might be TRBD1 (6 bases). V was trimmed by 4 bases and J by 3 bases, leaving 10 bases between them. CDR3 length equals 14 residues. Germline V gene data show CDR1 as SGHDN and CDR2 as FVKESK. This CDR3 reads CASSPLDSYNEQFF. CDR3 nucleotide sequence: TGTGCCAGCAGCCCCCTGGACAGCTACAATGAGCAGTTCTTC.

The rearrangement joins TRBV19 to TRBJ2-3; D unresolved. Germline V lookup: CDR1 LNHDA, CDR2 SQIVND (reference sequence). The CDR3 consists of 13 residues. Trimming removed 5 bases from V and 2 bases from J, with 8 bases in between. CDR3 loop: CASSPGSTDTQYF. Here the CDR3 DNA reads TGTGCCAGTAGTCCCGGGTCCACAGATACGCAGTATTTT. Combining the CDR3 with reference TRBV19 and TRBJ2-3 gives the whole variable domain DGGITQSPKYLFRKEGQNVTLSCEQNLNHDAMYWYRQDPGQGLRLIYYSQIVNDFQKGDIAEGYSVSREKKESFPLTVTSAQKNPTAFYLCASSPGSTDTQYFGPGTRLTVL.

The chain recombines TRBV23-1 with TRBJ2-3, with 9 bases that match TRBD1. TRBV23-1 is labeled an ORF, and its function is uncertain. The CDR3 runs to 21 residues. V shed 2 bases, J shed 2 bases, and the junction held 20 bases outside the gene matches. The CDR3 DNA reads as TGCGCCAGCAGTCAAATGGACAGGGGATTTGGCCGGGAGCGTTACACAGATACGCAGTATTTT. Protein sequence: CASSQMDRGFGRERYTDTQYF.

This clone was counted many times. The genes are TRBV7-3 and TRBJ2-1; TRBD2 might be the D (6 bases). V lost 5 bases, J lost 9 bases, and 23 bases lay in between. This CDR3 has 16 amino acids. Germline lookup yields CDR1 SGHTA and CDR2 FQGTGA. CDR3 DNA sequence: TGTGCCAGCAGCCACGGGGACGGGAGCCTAAGGGGTGAGCAGTTCTTC. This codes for CASSHGDGSLRGEQFF.

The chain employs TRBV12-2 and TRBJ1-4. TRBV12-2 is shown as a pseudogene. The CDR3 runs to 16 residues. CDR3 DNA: TGTGCAAGTCGCTTCGAGAGGAGGGCAACTAATGAAAAACTGTTTTTT. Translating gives CASRFERRATNEKLFF.

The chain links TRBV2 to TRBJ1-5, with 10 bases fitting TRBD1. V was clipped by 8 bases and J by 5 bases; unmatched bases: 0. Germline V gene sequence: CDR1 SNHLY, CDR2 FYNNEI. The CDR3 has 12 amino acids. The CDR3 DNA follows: TGTGCCAGCGGGACAGGGGATCAGCCCCAGCATTTT. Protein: CASGTGDQPQHF. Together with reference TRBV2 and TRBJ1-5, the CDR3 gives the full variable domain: EPEVTQTPSHQVTQMGQEVILRCVPISNHLYFYWYRQILGQKVEFLVSFYNNEISEKSEIFDDQFSVERPDGSNFTLKIRSTKLEDSAMYFCASGTGDQPQHFGDGTRLSIL.

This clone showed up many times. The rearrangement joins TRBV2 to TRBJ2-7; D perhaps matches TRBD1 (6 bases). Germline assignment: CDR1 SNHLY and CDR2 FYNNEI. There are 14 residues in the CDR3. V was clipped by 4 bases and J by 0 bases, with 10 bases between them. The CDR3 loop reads CASSGQESSYEQYF. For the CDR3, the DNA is TGTGCCAGCAGTGGACAGGAATCCTCCTACGAGCAGTACTTC. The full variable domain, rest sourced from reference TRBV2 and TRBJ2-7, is EPEVTQTPSHQVTQMGQEVILRCVPISNHLYFYWYRQILGQKVEFLVSFYNNEISEKSEIFDDQFSVERPDGSNFTLKIRSTKLEDSAMYFCASSGQESSYEQYFGPGTRLTVT.

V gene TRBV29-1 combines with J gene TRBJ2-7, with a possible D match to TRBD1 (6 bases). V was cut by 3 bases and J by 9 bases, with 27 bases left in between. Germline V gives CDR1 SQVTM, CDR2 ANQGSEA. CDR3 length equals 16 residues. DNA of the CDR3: TGCAGCGTTGAGGCGCCGAATGGGGCAGAAATAGGGGGGCAGTACTTC. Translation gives CSVEAPNGAEIGGQYF.

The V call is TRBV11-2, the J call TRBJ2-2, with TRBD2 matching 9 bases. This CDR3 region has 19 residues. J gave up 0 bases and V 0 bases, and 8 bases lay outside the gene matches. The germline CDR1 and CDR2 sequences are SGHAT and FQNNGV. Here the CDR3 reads CASSLDPAGGPSNTGELFF. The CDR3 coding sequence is TGTGCCAGCAGCTTAGATCCAGCGGGGGGCCCTTCGAACACCGGGGAGCTGTTTTTT.

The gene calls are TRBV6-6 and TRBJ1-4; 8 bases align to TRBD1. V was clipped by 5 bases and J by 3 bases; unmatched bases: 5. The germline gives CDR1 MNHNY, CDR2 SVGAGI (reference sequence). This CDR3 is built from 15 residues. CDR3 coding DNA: TGTGCCAGCAGTAAGGGACAGGAATCTAATGAAAAACTGTTTTTT. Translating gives CASSKGQESNEKLFF.